This entry features one TCR beta chain sequence. Its antigen is as yet unknown. The assay covered some 100,000 TCR templates per sample. Using immunoSEQ multiplex PCR, the repertoire was profiled, and TCRdb retains in-frame clones only, with some absent. Among roughly 50,000 clones listed, roughly 93% were seen once. The CDR3 is 18 amino acids. This sample is drawn from a study of siplizumab effects on memory and regulatory T cells. Study-level findings and limits: Suppressive capability of dividing Tregs from siplizumab cultures went unverified. Memory cells seemed less diverse than naive T cells, which seemed major alloresponse contributors. The study found that mappable alloreactive CD4+ clones averaged around 68% Treg-derived with siplizumab and around 25% in controls.

The material sequenced was CD8+ T cells sorted from blood. The receptor was derived from a human donor in good health. V gene TRBV21-1 combines with J gene TRBJ1-4. TRBV21-1 constitutes a pseudogene. CDR3 region: CASSSLSGTDAPNEKLFF. The DNA for the CDR3 is TGTGCCAGCAGCAGTTTATCAGGGACCGACGCCCCTAATGAAAAACTGTTTTTT.